The entry that follows covers one TCR beta chain sequence. Antigen specificity is unknown. PCR amplification relied on 60 Vbeta primers (plus 13 Jbeta primers). TCRdb's table, derived via immunoSEQ multiplex PCR, lists solely in-frame clones and lacks some. The repertoire holds over 150,000 clones, with more than 75% as singletons. The sample originates from a study of cytomegalovirus exposure and HLA in healthy donors. V was pared by 0 bases and J by 11 bases, with 17 bases between. CDR1 SGHRS and CDR2 YFSETQ come from the germline V gene. This CDR3 spans 14 amino acids. Study-wide points: Sequencing likely generated an artifact that appeared as a cluster of highly shared sequence variants. After further analysis at a later stage, 15,000 to 20,000 TCR beta sequences were associated with HLA alleles at 0.05 false discovery rate. Many donors carried some public TCRs, although rarity characterized most TCR sequences.

This chain joins TRBV5-1 and TRBJ2-5; D possibly corresponds to TRBD1 (6 bases). The sequence was collected from a woman aged 50 to 60 in good health and CMV-seropositive. The sample consisted of PBMCs. CDR3 residues: CASSLGTDLSAQYF. The CDR3 nucleotides are TGCGCCAGCAGCTTGGGGACAGACCTTTCGGCGCAGTACTTC.